The next 12 T cell receptor beta chains were all read from a single sample in a study of T cell responses to AZD1222 COVID-19 vaccine. Assay used: immunoSEQ multiplex PCR; TCRdb lists only in-frame clones, some missing. The sample has roughly 150,000 clones; 90% are singletons. The material was peripheral blood, obtained on day 0 of AZD1222 vaccination. These receptor sequences come from an adult in good health.

The chain links TRBV11-2 to TRBJ2-7; 8 positions agree with TRBD1. Trimming cost V 5 bases and J 2 bases; bases outside gene matches: 8. The CDR3 runs 15 residues. Germline values: CDR1 SGHAT, CDR2 FQNNGV. DNA for the CDR3: TGTGCCAGCAGCCCGATCCCGGGACAGGCCTACGAGCAGTACTTC. This gives the protein CASSPIPGQAYEQYF.

V usage is TRBV2 and J usage is TRBJ1-2; possible D gene TRBD1, 5 bases. The CDR3 loop spans 14 amino acids. Germline-derived CDR1 and CDR2 are SNHLY and FYNNEI. V lost 2 bases, J lost 2 bases, and 9 bases lay in between. CDR3 residues: CASSEQGRNYGYTF. In DNA, the CDR3 is TGTGCCAGCAGTGAACAGGGCCGCAACTATGGCTACACCTTC. Full variable domain (missing parts from reference TRBV2 and TRBJ1-2): EPEVTQTPSHQVTQMGQEVILRCVPISNHLYFYWYRQILGQKVEFLVSFYNNEISEKSEIFDDQFSVERPDGSNFTLKIRSTKLEDSAMYFCASSEQGRNYGYTFGSGTRLTVV.

The chain recombines TRBV5-1 with TRBJ2-3; 11 bases match TRBD2. The CDR3 loop spans 16 amino acids. V gave up 1 base and J gave up 6 bases; unmatched junction bases: 7. Germline-derived CDR1 and CDR2 are SGHRS and YFSETQ. The CDR3 is CASSLLLAGVWDTQYF. The CDR3 bases are TGCGCCAGCAGCTTGTTACTAGCGGGAGTATGGGATACGCAGTATTTT.

The chain carries TRBV7-2 and TRBJ2-7, with 8 bases matching TRBD1. J was trimmed by 4 bases and V by 1 base; bases with no gene match: 12. The CDR3 consists of 17 residues. Per germline, CDR1 SGHTA and CDR2 FQGNSA. CDR3 sequence: CASSLVNGGQATYEQYF. The CDR3 DNA follows: TGTGCCAGCAGCTTAGTAAATGGGGGACAGGCAACTTACGAGCAGTACTTC.

The chain employs TRBV27 and TRBJ2-1; D is unresolved. Trimming took off 8 bases at V and 0 bases at J, with 5 bases between the two ends. CDR3 length: 12 residues. Germline V gives CDR1 MNHEY, CDR2 SMNVEV (reference sequence). In nucleotides, the CDR3 is TGTGCCAGCGGCCACTCCTACAATGAGCAGTTCTTC. Amino acids: CASGHSYNEQFF.

This clone was observed a handful of times. The chain links TRBV7-6 to TRBJ2-1; a possible D gene is TRBD2 (6 bases). The CDR3 has 15 residues. Deletions cut 5 bases from V and 6 bases from J, with 17 bases between. Germline lookup yields CDR1 SGHVS and CDR2 FNYEAQ. The CDR3 protein is CASSTGLHPGNEQFF. CDR3 in DNA: TGTGCCAGCAGCACGGGACTCCATCCTGGCAATGAGCAGTTCTTC.

This chain links TRBV3-1 (or the pseudogene TRBV3-2) with TRBJ1-6; D gene uncertain. Germline CDR1 reads LGHDT; CDR2 reads YNNKEL (reference sequence). V dropped 1 base and J dropped 3 bases, with 13 bases sitting between them. The CDR3 has 17 amino acids. This CDR3 reads CASSQGRQNIYNSPLHF. CDR3 nucleotide sequence: TGTGCCAGCAGCCAAGGGCGGCAGAACATCTATAATTCACCCCTCCACTTT.

The CDR3 region is CASSQGTRGNTEAFF. The DNA of the CDR3 is TGCGCCAGCAGCCAAGGTACTCGGGGAAACACTGAAGCTTTCTTT. The chain joins TRBV4-3 to TRBJ1-1; unclear D gene. The CDR3 runs to 15 residues. Germline assignment: CDR1 LGHNA and CDR2 YSLEER. V shed 1 base and J shed 2 bases, with 11 bases lying between them.

The V gene is TRBV4-1, the J gene TRBJ1-3; possible D gene TRBD1, 5 bases. The CDR3 has 14 amino acids. Trimming took off 0 bases at V and 7 bases at J, with 10 bases between the two ends. The germline gives CDR1 MGHRA, CDR2 YSYEKL. The CDR3 coding sequence is TGCGCCAGCAGCCAAGATTTGGGGGGGAACACCATATATTTT. Residues: CASSQDLGGNTIYF.

The chain recombines TRBV3-1 (or the pseudogene TRBV3-2) with TRBJ1-5; D perhaps matches TRBD1 (6 bases). The germline V gene has CDR1 LGHDT and CDR2 YNNKEL (reference sequence). The V and J ends lost 0 bases and 1 base respectively, with 10 bases between them. This CDR3 spans 16 amino acids. This chain's CDR3 is CASSQEPGVSNQPQHF. DNA for the CDR3: TGTGCCAGCAGCCAAGAGCCAGGGGTAAGCAATCAGCCCCAGCATTTT.

The rearrangement joins TRBV28 to TRBJ1-5, with unresolved D. The germline CDR1 and CDR2 sequences are MDHEN and SYDVKM. The V end lost 6 bases, the J end lost 5 bases, and 8 bases lay between the germline ends. This CDR3 has 12 residues. The CDR3 nucleotides are TGTGCCAGCAGATTACTACATCAGCCCCAGCATTTT. The encoded protein is CASRLLHQPQHF.

DNA of the CDR3: TGTGCCAGCAGCTTAGCTTTCGGGGGAGGAAGGAATTCACCCCTCCACTTT. Its translation is CASSLAFGGGRNSPLHF. The rearrangement uses TRBV7-6 and TRBJ1-6, with D possibly being TRBD1 (5 bases). The CDR3 is made up of 17 amino acids. V dropped 0 bases and J dropped 7 bases, with 16 bases sitting between them. Germline V lookup: CDR1 SGHVS, CDR2 FNYEAQ.